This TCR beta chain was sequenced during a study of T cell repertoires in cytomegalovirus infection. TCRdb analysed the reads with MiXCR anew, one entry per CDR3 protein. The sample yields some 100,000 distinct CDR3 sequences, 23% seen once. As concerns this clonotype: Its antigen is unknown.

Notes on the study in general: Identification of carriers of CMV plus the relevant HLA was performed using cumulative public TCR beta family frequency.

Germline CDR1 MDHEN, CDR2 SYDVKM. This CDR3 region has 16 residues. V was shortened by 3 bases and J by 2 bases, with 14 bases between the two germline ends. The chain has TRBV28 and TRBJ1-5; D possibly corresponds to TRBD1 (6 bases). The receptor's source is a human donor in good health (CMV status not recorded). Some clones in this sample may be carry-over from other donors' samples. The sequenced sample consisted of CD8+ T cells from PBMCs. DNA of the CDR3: TGTGCCAGCAGTTTGCAGGGGATAGGGGGCAATCAGCCCCAGCATTTT. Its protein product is CASSLQGIGGNQPQHF.